This TCR beta chain was profiled in a study of T cell responses to AZD1222 COVID-19 vaccine (dated by TCRdb to the early 2020s). Describing the broader study: AZD1222 recipients with second doses at about 4 weeks or about 12 weeks were pooled, because spike-specific TCR depth and breadth did not differ between schedules. A total of approximately 250 trial participants underwent TCR sequencing, of whom 200 to 220 had received two doses of AZD1222 and some 26 had received two doses of the MenACWY control vaccine. Trial participants were enrolled by age into subgroups of 18-55, 56-69 and 70-plus years, and about 150, 27 and 61 TCR-sequenced participants, respectively, were included in these subgroups. The paper as a whole reports these results and caveats: Because no samples from the day 14 peak response were available, repertoires could be characterized only after the peak T cell response. Conclusions about previously exposed vaccinees were limited because only six AZD1222 recipients were SARS-CoV-2 seropositive at baseline. The whole spike protein was spanned by vaccine-associated CD4 TCRs, and dominant responses were seen in regions 160-218 and 743-854. Reportedly, almost half of the unique spike-specific TCRs recognized epitopes lying outside the regions that are mutated in the B.1.351 and B.1.1.7 variants. After two AZD1222 doses, both the breadth and the depth of spike-specific TCRs were significantly higher than at day 0 and than in MenACWY recipients. Participants were mostly white British and included more females than males, and it was suggested by the authors that clonal diversity may have been underestimated. In the small 56-69-year group, the increase in depth fell short of significance, most likely because of low power.

CDR1 is given as KGHSH and CDR2 as LQKENI, both from the germline V gene. The CDR3 contains 13 residues, cysteine and phenylalanine counted. Left in the record is the CDR3 DNA by itself, 39 bases read in frame from the first base. V is pruned by 6 bases and J by 5 bases, leaving 6 bases of the junction without a gene match. The CDR3 regions of human TCRbeta chains were subjected to immunosequencing. The source study handled its data this way. TCRs in the repertoires were matched against a reference library of SARS-CoV-2-specific TCRs that had been generated with the MIRA antigen-specificity platform. Breadth was defined as the fraction of unique TCRs that were SARS-CoV-2-associated, and depth was defined as the fraction of total T cells that were SARS-CoV-2-associated. Each spike-specific TCR was assigned to its reactive spike region and to a CD4 or CD8 class using the MIRA data. Log10-transformed breadth and depth values were compared by one-way ANOVA with Sidak's multiple comparisons tests. TCRdb took this table from immuneACCESS and kept in-frame rearrangements with V and J called. Such tables lack part of the clones; where checked against another copy, unresolved V genes explain under half of the gap, and the rest is unexplained. V, J and clone size reflect that table, while D and trimming were determined from the DNA. In all, the sample holds 40,000 to 55,000 clones, and 80% of those were seen once. Under 5% of the sample is taken by the ten largest.

This specimen's time point label, per the study, means: baseline before first vaccination. Vaccinee samples were obtained from the UK trials COV001 and COV002, which included a single-blind randomized controlled phase 2/3 trial of AZD1222 (ChAdOx1 nCoV-19) in healthy adults. Trial participant PBMC samples were collected at day 0 and day 28 after the second dose for TCRbeta chain sequencing. Notes on this clone: Its cognate antigen has yet to be identified. No qualities accompany the bases; no much larger clone lies one base away. This same CDR3 is encoded by further DNA sequences in the sample.

The receptor's source is an adult in good health. Rearrangement joined TRBV18 to TRBJ1-1; 7 bases in between match TRBD1. This specimen consisted of peripheral blood, obtained on day 0 of AZD1222 vaccination. The CDR3 region has the sequence CASSSTGDTEAFF. The sequenced DNA is TGTGCCAGCTCGTCCACAGGGGATACTGAAGCTTTCTTT.